The 14 T cell receptor beta chains in this list originate from one sample, sequenced in a study of OX40 agonist ivuxolimab in advanced cancers. Produced via immunoSEQ multiplex PCR; TCRdb's table is partial and in-frame only. The profile shows 55,000 to 85,000 clones, approximately 83% of them singletons. The material was CD4+ or CD8+ T cells sorted from blood, obtained in a trial of the OX40 agonist ivuxolimab. Receptors originate from an adult with an advanced solid tumor such as melanoma, head and neck, liver or kidney cancer.

V and J are TRBV27 and TRBJ2-3; D gene unclear. The V gene lost 0 bases and the J gene lost 0 bases, with 4 bases spanning the gap. The CDR3 is 14 amino acids. The germline gives CDR1 MNHEY, CDR2 SMNVEV (reference sequence). CDR3 bases: TGTGCCAGCAGTTTATCCGGCAGCACAGATACGCAGTATTTT. Its protein product is CASSLSGSTDTQYF.

V usage is TRBV2 and J usage is TRBJ2-7; TRBD1 is a possible D gene (6 bases). Trimming cost V 7 bases and J 6 bases, with 16 bases left between them. The CDR3 sequence is 13 residues long. CDR1 is SNHLY, CDR2 FYNNEI, per germline. CDR3 residues: CASTGQPRGEQYF. DNA for the CDR3: TGTGCCAGCACCGGACAGCCCCGGGGCGAGCAGTACTTC.

The chain recombines TRBV28 with TRBJ2-7; the D call may be TRBD1 or TRBD2 (5 bases each). Germline V lookup: CDR1 MDHEN, CDR2 SYDVKM. The V and J ends lost 8 bases and 3 bases respectively, with 20 bases between them. The CDR3 is 15 amino acids. The chain's CDR3 is CASLDGLGALYEQYF. The CDR3 coding sequence is TGTGCCAGCCTGGACGGACTCGGGGCCCTCTACGAGCAGTACTTC.

This clone has more than one count but fewer than ten. V is TRBV7-2 and J is TRBJ2-3; 9 bases match TRBD2. CDR1 and CDR2 from the germline V gene are SGHTA and FQGNSA. V shed 5 bases and J 2 bases; nucleotides not matched to a gene: 11. CDR3 length: 17 amino acids. CDR3 sequence reads: CASSPRRAGGLTDTQYF. CDR3 DNA: TGTGCCAGCAGCCCTAGGCGCGCGGGGGGGCTCACAGATACGCAGTATTTT.

The chain employs TRBV7-2 and TRBJ2-7; TRBD2 matches 11 bases. The CDR3 runs to 16 residues. Looked up from germline, CDR1 is SGHTA and CDR2 is FQGNSA. The V segment lost 2 bases and the J segment 5 bases; nucleotides outside the gene matches: 8. The DNA for the CDR3 is TGTGCCAGCAGCTTATATTTAGCGGGAGGGCCTCACGAGCAGTACTTC. This encodes CASSLYLAGGPHEQYF.

The table lists this clone with a count of one. The V and J genes are TRBV19 and TRBJ2-7, with D possibly being TRBD2 (5 bases). In germline, CDR1 is LNHDA, CDR2 SQIVND (reference sequence). The CDR3 covers 14 residues. V was trimmed by 7 bases and J by 2 bases, leaving 15 bases between them. The chain's CDR3 is CASTAGLNTYEQYF. Written as DNA, the CDR3 is TGTGCCAGTACCGCCGGACTGAATACCTACGAGCAGTACTTC.

The genes are TRBV18 and TRBJ1-6; 7 bases match TRBD1. CDR1 and CDR2 (germline): KGHSH, LQKENI. V dropped 4 bases and J dropped 7; count of bases not matched to a gene: 4. This CDR3 region has 14 residues. The CDR3 coding sequence is TGTGCCAGCTCACTACAGGGGTTCAATTCACCCCTCCACTTT. Its translation is CASSLQGFNSPLHF.

The V and J genes are TRBV28 and TRBJ1-2; D not resolved. The CDR3 is 12 amino acids. The germline V gene has CDR1 MDHEN and CDR2 SYDVKM. V lost 2 bases to trimming and J lost 4 bases, with 5 bases between them. The CDR3 protein is CASSLNLYGYTF. In DNA form, the CDR3 reads TGTGCCAGCAGTTTAAACCTCTATGGCTACACCTTC.

This clone was observed a single time. One end of the junction fails to match germline, which may point to a read error. The chain joins TRBV6-1 to TRBJ1-5, with a tentative D call TRBD1 (5 bases). This CDR3 has 14 residues. In germline, CDR1 is MNHNS, CDR2 SASEGT. The CDR3 loop is CASGEGQPNQPQHF. For the CDR3, the DNA is TGTGCCAGCGGTGAGGGGCAACCTAATCAGCCCCAGCATTTT.

The chain employs TRBV7-2 and TRBJ2-7; 12 positions agree with TRBD2. Germline V gene data show CDR1 as SGHTA and CDR2 as FQGNSA. The J segment lost 1 base and the V segment lost 6 bases, leaving 7 bases of the junction unmatched. The CDR3 is 16 residues long. The CDR3 reads CASRKTSGSESYEQYF. Here the CDR3 DNA reads TGTGCCAGCAGAAAGACTAGCGGGAGTGAGTCCTACGAGCAGTACTTC.

The genes are TRBV2 and TRBJ2-3, with D tentatively TRBD1 (5 bases). The ends were cut back, 8 bases at V and 5 bases at J, with 8 bases in the middle. The CDR3 sequence is 11 residues long. In germline, CDR1 is SNHLY, CDR2 FYNNEI. CDR3 loop: CASHRGDTQYF. CDR3 DNA: TGTGCCAGCCATAGGGGAGATACGCAGTATTTT.

This chain joins TRBV28 and TRBJ2-7, with D possibly matching TRBD2 (6 bases). Per germline, CDR1 MDHEN and CDR2 SYDVKM. The CDR3 sequence is 14 residues long. V shed 6 bases and J shed 2 bases, with 14 bases lying between them. This CDR3 is CASRPNTGAYEQYF. CDR3 in DNA: TGTGCCAGCAGACCAAACACGGGGGCCTACGAGCAGTACTTC.

Written as DNA, the CDR3 is TGTGCCAGCAGCGTATCAGACGGACTTAGAAACTATGGCTACACCTTC. This sequence encodes CASSVSDGLRNYGYTF. The chain joins TRBV9 to TRBJ1-2; the D is unclear. The CDR3 sequence is 16 residues long. The V gene lost 1 base and the J gene lost 2 bases, with 15 bases spanning the gap. Germline-derived CDR1 and CDR2 are SGDLS and YYNGEE.

The chain links TRBV6-6 to TRBJ2-7, with D tentatively TRBD1 or TRBD2 (7 bases each). The germline V and J ends were trimmed by 6 bases and 4 bases, with 19 bases remaining between them. Germline CDR1 MNHNY, CDR2 SVGAGI (reference sequence). This CDR3 has 15 residues. CDR3 loop: CASSRSGGGIYEQYF. The CDR3 nucleotides read TGTGCCAGCAGCCGGTCAGGGGGGGGGATTTACGAGCAGTACTTC.